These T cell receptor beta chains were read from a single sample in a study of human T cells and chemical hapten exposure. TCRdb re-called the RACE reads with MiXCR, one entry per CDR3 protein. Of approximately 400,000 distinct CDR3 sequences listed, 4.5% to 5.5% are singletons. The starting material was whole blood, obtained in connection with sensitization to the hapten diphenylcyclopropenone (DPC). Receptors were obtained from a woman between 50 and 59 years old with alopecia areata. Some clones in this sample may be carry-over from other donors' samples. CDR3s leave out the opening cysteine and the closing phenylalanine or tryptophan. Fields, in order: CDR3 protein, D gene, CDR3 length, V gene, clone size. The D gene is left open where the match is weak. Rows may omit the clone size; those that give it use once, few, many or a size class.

ASSPSKWTVYGSSYNSPLH . 19 TRBV5-5 .
ASSPWLAGDENIQY TRBD2 14 TRBV18 .
ASRKQGASTDTQY . 13 TRBV5-4 .
ASSFGRDQETQY . 12 TRBV28 few
ASPLRGEGTGELF . 13 TRBV25-1 few
ASRFGTAYEQY . 11 TRBV28 many
AISQGQSGDEQY TRBD1 12 TRBV10-3 many
ASSLSQGRGGTQY TRBD1 13 TRBV7-9 many
ASSLEGTRSSYNEQF . 15 TRBV5-1 many
ASSRTAGEKLF . 11 TRBV9 many
SASWYQGGLNTEAF . 14 TRBV20-1 .
ASRVAGDPDTQY TRBD2 12 TRBV12-3/TRBV12-4 many
SVGTVDGYT . 9 TRBV29-1 few
ASSPGVGDSPLH . 12 TRBV3-1 many
ASSGTANTEAF TRBD1 11 TRBV3-1 many
ASSQQGRQETQY . 12 TRBV6-5 .
ASSQAIPVSGPSEQY . 15 TRBV4-1 few
ATSDFMDRQNTEAF . 14 TRBV24-1 few
AKGLADSTDTQY TRBD2 12 TRBV27 .
ASSLRERGTDTQY TRBD2 13 TRBV9 many